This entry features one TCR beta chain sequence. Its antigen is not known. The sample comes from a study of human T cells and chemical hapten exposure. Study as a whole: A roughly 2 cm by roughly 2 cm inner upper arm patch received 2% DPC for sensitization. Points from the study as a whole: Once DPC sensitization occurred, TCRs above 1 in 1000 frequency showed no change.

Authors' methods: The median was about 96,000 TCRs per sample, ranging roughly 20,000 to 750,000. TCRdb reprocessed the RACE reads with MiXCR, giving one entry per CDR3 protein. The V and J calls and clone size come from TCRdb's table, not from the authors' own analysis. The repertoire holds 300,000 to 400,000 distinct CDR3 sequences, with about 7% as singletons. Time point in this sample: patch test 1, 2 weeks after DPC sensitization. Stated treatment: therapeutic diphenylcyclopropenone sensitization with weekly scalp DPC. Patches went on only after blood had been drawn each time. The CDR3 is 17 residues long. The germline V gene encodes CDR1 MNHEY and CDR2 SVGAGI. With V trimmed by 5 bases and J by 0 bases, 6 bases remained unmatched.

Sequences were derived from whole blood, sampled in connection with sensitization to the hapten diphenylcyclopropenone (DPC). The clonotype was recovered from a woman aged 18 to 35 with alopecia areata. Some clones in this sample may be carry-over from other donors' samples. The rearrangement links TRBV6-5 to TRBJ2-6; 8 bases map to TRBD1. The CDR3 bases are TGTGCCAGCAGTCGGGGACAGGCGAGCTCTGGGGCCAACGTCCTGACTTTC. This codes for CASSRGQASSGANVLTF.